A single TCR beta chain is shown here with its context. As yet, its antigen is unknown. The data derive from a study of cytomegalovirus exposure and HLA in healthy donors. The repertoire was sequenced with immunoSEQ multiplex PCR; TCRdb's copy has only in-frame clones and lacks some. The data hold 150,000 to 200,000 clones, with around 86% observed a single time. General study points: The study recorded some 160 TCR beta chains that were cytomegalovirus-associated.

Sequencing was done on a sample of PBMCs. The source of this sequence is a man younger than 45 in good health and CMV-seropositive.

The CDR3 DNA reads TGCGCCAGCAGCGTCCTAGCGGTAATTACTAATGAGCAGTTCTTC. Translation: CASSVLAVITNEQFF. The rearrangement joins TRBV5-1 to TRBJ2-1; 7 nucleotides match TRBD2. The CDR3 is 15 residues long. Germline lookup yields CDR1 SGHRS and CDR2 YFSETQ. The V and J ends lost 4 bases and 7 bases, in that order; junction bases with no gene match: 11. The full variable domain, with the rest looked up from reference TRBV5-1 and TRBJ2-1, is KAGVTQTPRYLIKTRGQQVTLSCSPISGHRSVSWYQQTPGQGLQFLFEYFSETQRNKGNFPGRFSGRQFSNSRSEMNVSTLELGDSALYLCASSVLAVITNEQFFGPGTRLTVL.